Presented here are 19 T cell receptor beta chains from one specimen sequenced in a study of blood T cell repertoires in COVID-19. The table came from immunoSEQ multiplex PCR; TCRdb's copy has only in-frame clones and leaves some out. The data contain 300,000 to 400,000 clones, about nine tenths of them singletons. The sample was peripheral blood. The receptors stem from a woman aged 70-85 years with COVID-19, enrolled during active disease.

In its sample, this clone was seen a few times. The CDR3 region has the DNA TGTGCCAGCAGCCTCCGGGACAGGAGGAGCCAAGAGACCCAGTACTTC. Amino acid sequence: CASSLRDRRSQETQYF. The rearrangement links TRBV3-1 (or the pseudogene TRBV3-2) to TRBJ2-5, with 8 bases identical to TRBD1. V was pared by 4 bases and J by 1 base, with 8 bases of the junction left unmatched. Germline V gene sequence: CDR1 LGHDT, CDR2 YNNKEL (reference sequence). The CDR3 is 16 amino acids.

The chain combines TRBV19 with TRBJ1-3, with D perhaps TRBD1 (5 bases). V lost 5 bases and J 0 bases, leaving 8 bases between the germline ends. Looked up from germline, CDR1 is LNHDA and CDR2 is SQIVND (reference sequence). This CDR3 is 14 amino acids long. The CDR3 protein is CASSQQVSGNTIYF. CDR3 nucleotides: TGTGCCAGTAGTCAACAGGTCTCTGGAAACACCATATATTTT.

V and J are TRBV6-1 and TRBJ1-1; D not certain. Germline CDR1 is MNHNS and CDR2 is SASEGT. There are 13 residues in the CDR3. V was clipped by 2 bases and J by 1 base, with 5 bases between them. The CDR3: CASSELSNTEAFF. Written as DNA, the CDR3 is TGTGCCAGCAGTGAATTATCGAACACTGAAGCTTTCTTT.

The V gene is TRBV5-6, the J gene TRBJ1-4; TRBD1 might be the D (5 bases). The germline CDR1 and CDR2 sequences are SGHDT and YYEEEE. Trimming cost V 6 bases and J 7 bases, with 22 bases left between them. This CDR3 region has 16 residues. The CDR3 bases are TGTGCCAGCACCGCGTTGACAGACCGAGAGGCTGAAAAACTGTTTTTT. It translates to CASTALTDREAEKLFF.

This sequence joins TRBV7-2 and TRBJ2-1; D ambiguous. CDR1 is SGHTA, CDR2 FQGNSA, per germline. This CDR3 comprises 11 residues. Between the trimmed V and J ends, which lost 5 bases and 4 bases, there was a span of 3 bases. CDR3: CASSVYNEQFF. Here the CDR3 DNA reads TGTGCCAGCAGCGTATACAATGAGCAGTTCTTC.

The V call is TRBV7-2, the J call TRBJ1-6, with D unresolved. Germline V CDR1 and CDR2: SGHTA, FQGNSA. V lost 2 bases, J lost 7 bases, and 9 bases lay in between. The CDR3 is 14 amino acids. Here the CDR3 reads CASSLSSENSPLHF. CDR3 nucleotide sequence: TGTGCCAGCAGCTTAAGTAGCGAGAATTCACCCCTCCACTTT.

The V call is TRBV11-3, the J call TRBJ1-5; no firm D call. This CDR3 is 15 amino acids long. Germline CDR1 and CDR2: SGHNT and YENEEA. V gave up 5 bases and J gave up 1 base, with 12 bases separating them. CDR3 in amino acids: CASSHWEGSNQPQHF. The CDR3, as DNA: TGTGCCAGCAGCCATTGGGAGGGCAGCAATCAGCCCCAGCATTTT.

The chain recombines TRBV12-3 or TRBV12-4 with TRBJ1-4; no reliable D call. The CDR3 runs 12 residues. Trimming removed 5 bases at V and 8 bases at J, with 9 bases between. In nucleotides, the CDR3 is TGTGCCAGCAGTCCCTCCGGGGAAAAACTGTTTTTT. This encodes CASSPSGEKLFF.

The chain carries TRBV27 and TRBJ1-3, with 8 bases that match TRBD1. Germline V gene lookup returns CDR1 MNHEY and CDR2 SMNVEV (reference sequence). The length of the CDR3 is 15 residues. After removal of 8 bases from V and 0 bases from J, the junction contained 6 bases not matched to a gene. CDR3 nucleotides: TGTGCCAGCCGACAGGGGCCGAGCTCTGGAAACACCATATATTTT. This translates into CASRQGPSSGNTIYF.

A remark on this clone: Germline is not matched at one junction end, which may reflect a read error. V is TRBV29-1 and J is TRBJ2-1, with TRBD1 matching 8 bases. CDR1 and CDR2 (germline): SQVTM, ANQGSEA. CDR3 length: 14 residues. Here the CDR3 reads CSVERGTGNNEQFF. The CDR3 DNA sequence: TGCAGCGTGGAACGAGGGACAGGAAACAATGAGCAATTCTTC.

V is TRBV2 and J is TRBJ2-3; a possible D gene is TRBD1 (6 bases). The CDR3 is 14 amino acids. Trimming took 6 bases from V and 2 from J, leaving 12 bases between them. Per germline, CDR1 SNHLY and CDR2 FYNNEI. CDR3 nucleotides: TGTGCCAGCAGGACCGGACAGCTCACAGATACGCAGTATTTT. This translates into CASRTGQLTDTQYF.

The chain couples TRBV2 to TRBJ1-4, with 9 bases aligning to TRBD1. This CDR3 has 14 residues. The V gene end was trimmed by 6 bases and the J gene end by 8 bases; junction bases not matched to a gene: 7. The V gene's germline CDR1 is SNHLY and CDR2 FYNNEI. The CDR3: CASRIGTGSEKLFF. The CDR3 DNA sequence: TGTGCCAGCAGAATCGGGACAGGGTCCGAAAAACTGTTTTTT.

The chain couples TRBV29-1 to TRBJ1-3; D is possibly TRBD1 (5 bases). Trimming removed 4 bases from V and 4 bases from J, with 11 bases in between. The CDR3 consists of 13 residues. CDR1 is SQVTM and CDR2 is ANQGSEA in the germline V gene. The CDR3 bases are TGCAGCGTTGGCGTTAACAGGGGAAACACCATATATTTT. Protein product: CSVGVNRGNTIYF.

This chain connects TRBV12-3 or TRBV12-4 to TRBJ1-2; no reliable D call. Deletions cut 2 bases from V and 8 bases from J, with 9 bases between. CDR3 length: 12 amino acids. CDR3 DNA sequence: TGTGCCAGCAGTTTACAGGTCTGGGGCTACACCTTC. As protein: CASSLQVWGYTF.

The chain employs TRBV28 and TRBJ1-2, with 8 bases lining up with TRBD1. V lost 4 bases and J lost 8; bases outside the gene matches: 9. This CDR3 spans 14 amino acids. Germline lookup yields CDR1 MDHEN and CDR2 SYDVKM. CDR3 sequence (DNA): TGTGCCAGCAGTTCTACAGGGGGGGCGTTGGGCTACACCTTC. It codes for CASSSTGGALGYTF.

V gene TRBV19 combines with J gene TRBJ2-1, with 13 nucleotides matching TRBD2. From germline, CDR1 is LNHDA and CDR2 SQIVND (reference sequence). This CDR3 region has 16 residues. J was trimmed by 9 bases and V by 6 bases; bases with no gene match: 11. This CDR3 is CASRASLAGGPSEQFF. The CDR3 DNA follows: TGTGCCAGTAGGGCATCACTAGCGGGGGGGCCAAGTGAGCAGTTCTTC.

The chain combines TRBV27 with TRBJ1-3; TRBD1 agrees at 7 bases. CDR1 and CDR2 from the germline V gene are MNHEY and SMNVEV (reference sequence). V lost 6 bases to trimming and J lost 4 bases; unmatched junction nucleotides: 9. The CDR3 spans 15 residues. The CDR3 DNA sequence: TGTGCCAGCAGACGTCTCGGGACAGAAGGAAACACCATATATTTT. It encodes CASRRLGTEGNTIYF.

The rearrangement uses TRBV5-1 and TRBJ1-2; no reliable D call. Germline lookup yields CDR1 SGHRS and CDR2 YFSETQ. The V gene lost 0 bases and the J gene lost 6 bases, with 12 bases spanning the gap. The CDR3 covers 14 residues. The CDR3 bases are TGCGCCAGCAGCTTGGCCCGACCCGGGGATGGCTACACCTTC. This encodes CASSLARPGDGYTF. Complete variable domain (other parts from reference TRBV5-1 and TRBJ1-2): KAGVTQTPRYLIKTRGQQVTLSCSPISGHRSVSWYQQTPGQGLQFLFEYFSETQRNKGNFPGRFSGRQFSNSRSEMNVSTLELGDSALYLCASSLARPGDGYTFGSGTRLTVV.

CDR3 coding DNA: TGCGCCAGCGGGTCGGGACTAGCGAGTTCCTACGAGCAGTACTTC. Translating it yields CASGSGLASSYEQYF. The chain uses TRBV5-1 and TRBJ2-7; 10 bases match TRBD2. The germline gives CDR1 SGHRS, CDR2 YFSETQ. Trimming removed 7 bases from V and 1 base from J; junction bases left unmatched: 8. The CDR3 runs to 15 residues.